This T cell receptor beta chain was retrieved from a study of cytomegalovirus exposure and HLA in healthy donors. Study-wide background: Samples from HLA-typed donors yielded approximately 80 million unique TCRs in an early data release. Whole-study findings and limits: In a later analysis, productive TCRs from donors in an Asian-associated ancestry cluster reportedly carried fewer N-insertions than the cohort mean. Earlier results showed most TCR beta V segments being productive about 90% or about 30% of the time. Several of the most significant clusters were apparently associated with common viral pathogens in a later analysis.

About this clone itself: What it binds is not known.

The CDR3 covers 14 residues. In germline, CDR1 is LNHDA, CDR2 SQIVND (reference sequence). The germline V and J ends were trimmed by 3 bases and 5 bases, with 13 bases remaining between them. Amplification used 60 Vbeta primers and 13 Jbeta primers. Profiled with immunoSEQ multiplex PCR; TCRdb holds only in-frame clones, not every one. Among approximately 150,000 clones listed, approximately 72% were seen once. The source is a man in his forties or fifties in good health and CMV-seronegative. This chain joins TRBV19 and TRBJ2-5, with no clear D. Specimen: PBMCs. DNA for the CDR3: TGTGCCAGTAGTATTAATCGGGTTGGGGAGACCCAGTACTTC. Translation gives CASSINRVGETQYF. Complete variable domain (other parts from reference TRBV19 and TRBJ2-5): DGGITQSPKYLFRKEGQNVTLSCEQNLNHDAMYWYRQDPGQGLRLIYYSQIVNDFQKGDIAEGYSVSREKKESFPLTVTSAQKNPTAFYLCASSINRVGETQYFGPGTRLLVL.